These 19 T cell receptor beta chains originate from one sample sequenced in a study of cytomegalovirus exposure and HLA in healthy donors. The PCR had 60 Vbeta and 13 Jbeta primers. Some clones are missing from TCRdb's copy, which holds only in-frame ones; the method was immunoSEQ multiplex PCR. The data contain 130,000 to 150,000 clones, 60% to 85% of them seen just once; the ten biggest clones take up around 7%. The sequenced material came from PBMCs. These receptors all come from a woman between 35 and 50 years old in good health and CMV-seropositive.

The sample holds one count of this clone. V gene TRBV6-1 combines with J gene TRBJ2-5; D gene uncertain. The J call may be mistaken, given a closer DNA end match to TRBJ2-7. CDR1 MNHNS and CDR2 SASEGT come from the germline V gene. The CDR3 spans 12 residues. In DNA form, the CDR3 reads TGTGCCAGCAGGGTAACGCTCTACGAGCAGTACTTC. Translation gives CASRVTLYEQYF.

The chain joins TRBV14 to TRBJ1-6; tentative D call: TRBD1 (5 bases). CDR1 and CDR2 (germline): SGHDN, FVKESK. The CDR3 runs to 16 residues. Trimming left V 0 bases short and J 6 bases short, with 12 bases between. The CDR3, as DNA: TGTGCCAGCAGCCAAGATACGGGCAGGGCTAATTCACCCCTCCACTTT. It translates to CASSQDTGRANSPLHF.

The chain carries TRBV28 and TRBJ2-1, with TRBD2 matching over 7 bases. The V and J ends lost 7 bases and 5 bases, in that order; junction bases with no gene match: 11. The CDR3 runs 15 residues. Germline lookup yields CDR1 MDHEN and CDR2 SYDVKM. The CDR3 region is CASISGGGENNEQFF. In nucleotides, the CDR3 is TGTGCCAGCATATCAGGTGGGGGGGAAAACAATGAGCAGTTCTTC.

The rearrangement joins TRBV15 to TRBJ1-4, with 7 bases fitting TRBD1. The CDR3 has 16 amino acids. The V segment lost 0 bases and the J segment 8 bases; nucleotides outside the gene matches: 9. Germline V lookup: CDR1 LNHNV, CDR2 YYDKDF (reference sequence). CDR3 in amino acids: CATSRDRRQGNEKLFF. CDR3 sequence (DNA): TGTGCCACCAGCAGAGATCGGAGACAGGGAAACGAAAAACTGTTTTTT.

The gene calls are TRBV5-1 and TRBJ2-3, with TRBD1 identical over 8 bases. J lost 5 bases, V lost 4 bases, and 9 bases had no gene match. The length of the CDR3 is 15 residues. Germline assignment: CDR1 SGHRS and CDR2 YFSETQ. CDR3 sequence reads: CASSQPRDRGDTQYF. As DNA, the CDR3 is TGCGCCAGCAGCCAACCCCGTGACAGGGGAGATACGCAGTATTTT.

This clone was seen only once. J is TRBJ1-1 and V is TRBV27; 7 nucleotides agree with TRBD1. The CDR3 totals 13 residues. CDR1 MNHEY and CDR2 SMNVEV come from the germline V gene (reference sequence). V lost 7 bases, J lost 1 base, and 3 bases stayed unmatched. CDR3 nucleotide sequence: TGTGCCAGCATCGACAGGGCGAACACTGAAGCTTTCTTT. It encodes CASIDRANTEAFF.

CDR3 bases: TGTGCCAGCAGCTCCGGGACAGACACTGAAGCTTTCTTT. This translates into CASSSGTDTEAFF. The rearrangement links TRBV7-7 to TRBJ1-1; 7 nucleotides line up with TRBD1. This CDR3 is built from 13 residues. CDR1 and CDR2 from the germline V gene are SSHAT and FNYEAQ (reference sequence). Trimming removed 4 bases from V and 3 bases from J; junction bases left unmatched: 2.

The V gene is TRBV12-5, the J gene TRBJ1-1; D remains unclear. The ends were cut back, 0 bases at V and 1 base at J, with 3 bases in the middle. In germline, CDR1 is LGHNT, CDR2 FRNRAP. The CDR3 has 13 residues. CDR3 protein: CASGLVQNTEAFF. DNA for the CDR3: TGTGCTAGTGGTTTGGTACAGAACACTGAAGCTTTCTTT.

This clone has a handful of counts. The rearrangement uses TRBV6-1 and TRBJ1-1; no clear D. Trimming removed 6 bases from V and 0 bases from J, with 14 bases in between. The length of the CDR3 is 15 residues. Germline V lookup: CDR1 MNHNS, CDR2 SASEGT. CDR3 in amino acids: CASRELGVLNTEAFF. The CDR3 nucleotides read TGTGCCAGCAGGGAGTTGGGAGTTCTGAACACTGAAGCTTTCTTT.

V gene TRBV7-9 combines with J gene TRBJ2-1, with 13 bases fitting TRBD2. Germline CDR1 is SEHNR and CDR2 is FQNEAQ (reference sequence). This CDR3 comprises 17 residues. The V and J ends lost 3 bases and 8 bases, in that order; junction bases with no gene match: 10. The CDR3 region is CASSFGVTSGGVDEQFF. The CDR3 bases are TGTGCCAGCAGCTTTGGGGTTACTAGCGGGGGGGTCGATGAGCAGTTCTTC.

The chain uses TRBV6-5 and TRBJ2-3, with 7 bases lining up with TRBD1. The CDR3 totals 11 residues. Losses at the gene ends were 6 bases for V and 6 bases for J; bases not matched to a gene: 0. The V gene's germline CDR1 is MNHEY and CDR2 SVGAGI. CDR3 in DNA: TGTGCCAGCAGGACAGGGGATACGCAGTATTTT. Its translation is CASRTGDTQYF.

Notes on this clone: The junction does not match germline at one end; this may be a read error. Within the sample, other DNA sequences also encode this same CDR3. V and J are TRBV7-9 and TRBJ1-3; possibly TRBD1 for D (5 bases). This CDR3 has 14 amino acids. Germline-derived CDR1 and CDR2 are SEHNR and FQNEAQ (reference sequence). Here the CDR3 reads CASSFGGLSDTIYF. The CDR3 region has the DNA TGTGCCAGCAGCTTTGGGGGGTTGTCGGACACTATATATTTT.

This rearrangement joins TRBV7-3 to TRBJ2-5, with 9 bases identical to TRBD1. There are 17 residues in the CDR3. After removal of 5 bases from V and 5 bases from J, the junction contained 15 bases not matched to a gene. From germline, CDR1 is SGHTA and CDR2 FQGTGA. This chain's CDR3 is CASSLSPGTGFGETQYF. The CDR3 bases are TGTGCCAGCAGCCTAAGTCCCGGGACAGGGTTTGGTGAGACCCAGTACTTC.

V gene TRBV11-2 combines with J gene TRBJ2-2; D is uncertain. The CDR3 length is 12 residues. Germline lookup yields CDR1 SGHAT and CDR2 FQNNGV. Trimming took off 5 bases at V and 5 bases at J, with 6 bases between the two ends. CDR3 loop: CASSPNTGELFF. CDR3 DNA: TGTGCCAGCAGCCCTAATACCGGGGAGCTGTTTTTT.

The chain is built from TRBV6-6 and TRBJ2-2; 9 nucleotides agree with TRBD2. Losses at the gene ends were 2 bases for V and 6 bases for J; bases not matched to a gene: 4. This CDR3 is 15 amino acids long. Germline V lookup: CDR1 MNHNY, CDR2 SVGAGI (reference sequence). The CDR3 bases are TGTGCCAGCAGTTACCGGCGGGGGGGCTCCGGGGAGCTGTTTTTT. The encoded protein is CASSYRRGGSGELFF.

The CDR3 nucleotides read TGTGCCACCAGCAGAGGTGACTACCCTATAGCCAAAAACATTCAGTACTTC. Translated, it gives CATSRGDYPIAKNIQYF. The chain employs TRBV15 and TRBJ2-4; D might be TRBD2 (5 bases). V lost 1 base, J lost 0 bases, and 13 bases lay in between. This CDR3 has 17 residues. Germline CDR1 LNHNV, CDR2 YYDKDF (reference sequence).

The chain carries TRBV27 and TRBJ2-7, with 7 bases lining up with TRBD1. Germline lookup yields CDR1 MNHEY and CDR2 SMNVEV (reference sequence). The CDR3 is made up of 14 amino acids. With 6 bases clipped from V and 2 bases from J, the junction kept 7 bases outside the gene matches. In DNA, the CDR3 is TGTGCCAGCAGGACACCGGGACAGACCTACGAGCAGTACTTC. It is translated as CASRTPGQTYEQYF.

This chain links TRBV25-1 with TRBJ1-1; D remains ambiguous. This CDR3 spans 14 amino acids. Trimming shortened V by 5 bases and J by 4 bases, and 14 bases separated the two germline ends. In germline, CDR1 is MGHDK, CDR2 SYGVNS. The CDR3 sequence: CASSPLGGRTEAFF. CDR3 in DNA: TGTGCCAGCAGTCCCCTGGGAGGGCGCACTGAAGCTTTCTTT.

A word on this clone: In the same sample, other DNA sequences code for this CDR3. The chain combines TRBV28 with TRBJ1-5, with 11 bases fitting TRBD1. Germline CDR1 and CDR2: MDHEN and SYDVKM. The CDR3 extends over 15 amino acids. V was clipped by 6 bases and J by 5 bases; unmatched bases: 6. This CDR3 reads CASSADRGRHQPQHF. In DNA, the CDR3 is TGTGCCAGCAGCGCGGACAGGGGGCGGCATCAGCCCCAGCATTTT.